Sequencing of this T cell receptor (beta chain) was carried out in a study of breast tumors, draining lymph nodes, adjacent tissues. Findings and caveats of the study: Findings are consistent with lymph node origin and intratumoral expansion of most tumor T cells. The lymph node origin of tumor T cells was framed as consistent with a hypothesis, not demonstrated. Tumors had less TCR diversity than lymph nodes, more than nontumor tissue.

TCRdb passed the multiplex PCR reads through MiXCR, listing each CDR3 protein once. The profile shows under 20,000 distinct CDR3 sequences, over 55% of them singletons. Comments on this clonotype: Antigen unknown.

Sequenced sample: tumor-adjacent breast tissue. This receptor was identified in a female donor with breast cancer. Some clones in this sample may be carry-over from other donors' samples.

The CDR3 coding sequence is TGTGCCAGCAGCTCCCGGGACAGGATCGTTAACTATGGCTACACCTTC. Encoded protein: CASSSRDRIVNYGYTF. The V and J genes are TRBV5-6 and TRBJ1-2, with TRBD1 matching 8 bases. The CDR3 is 16 residues long. Germline V lookup: CDR1 SGHDT, CDR2 YYEEEE. V shed 3 bases and J 1 base; nucleotides not matched to a gene: 8. Supplemented by reference TRBV5-6 and TRBJ1-2, the full variable domain reads DAGVTQSPTHLIKTRGQQVTLRCSPKSGHDTVSWYQQALGQGPQFIFQYYEEEERQRGNFPDRFSGHQFPNYSSELNVNALLLGDSALYLCASSSRDRIVNYGYTFGSGTRLTVV.